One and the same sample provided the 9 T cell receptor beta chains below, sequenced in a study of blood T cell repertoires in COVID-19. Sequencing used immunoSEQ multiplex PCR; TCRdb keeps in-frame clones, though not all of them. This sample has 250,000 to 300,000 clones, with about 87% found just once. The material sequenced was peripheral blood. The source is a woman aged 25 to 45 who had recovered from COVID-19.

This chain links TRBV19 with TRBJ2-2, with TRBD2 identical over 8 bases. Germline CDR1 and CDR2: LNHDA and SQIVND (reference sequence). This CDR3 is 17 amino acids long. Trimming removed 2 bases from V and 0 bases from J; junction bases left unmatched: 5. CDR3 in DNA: TGTGCCAGTAGTATAATAGCGGGGCCCGCGAACACCGGGGAGCTGTTTTTT. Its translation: CASSIIAGPANTGELFF.

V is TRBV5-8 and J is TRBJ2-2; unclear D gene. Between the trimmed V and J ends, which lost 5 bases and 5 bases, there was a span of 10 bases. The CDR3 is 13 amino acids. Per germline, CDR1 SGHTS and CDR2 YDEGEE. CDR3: CASRFSYTGELFF. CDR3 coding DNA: TGTGCCAGCAGATTCTCGTATACCGGGGAGCTGTTTTTT.

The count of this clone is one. As DNA, the CDR3 is TGTGCCTGGAAGAAGGCTAGTAATTCACCCCTCCACTTT. This translates into CAWKKASNSPLHF. V gene TRBV30 combines with J gene TRBJ1-6; D unresolved. V gave up 4 bases and J gave up 6 bases, with 10 bases separating them. CDR1 is GTSNPN and CDR2 is SVGIG in the germline V gene (reference sequence). CDR3 length equals 13 residues.

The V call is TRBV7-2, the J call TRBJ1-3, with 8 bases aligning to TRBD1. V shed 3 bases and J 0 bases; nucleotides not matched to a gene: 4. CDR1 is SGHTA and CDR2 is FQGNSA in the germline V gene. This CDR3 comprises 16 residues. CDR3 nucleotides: TGTGCCAGCAGCTTTACAGGGGGTATCTCTGGAAACACCATATATTTT. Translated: CASSFTGGISGNTIYF.

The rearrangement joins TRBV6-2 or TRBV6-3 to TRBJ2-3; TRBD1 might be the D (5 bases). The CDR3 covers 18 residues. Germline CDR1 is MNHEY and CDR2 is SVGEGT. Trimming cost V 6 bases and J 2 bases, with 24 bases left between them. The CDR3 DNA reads TGTGCCAGCAGCCGCCCATATTTAAAGGGGCCTTCCACAGATACGCAGTATTTT. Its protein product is CASSRPYLKGPSTDTQYF.

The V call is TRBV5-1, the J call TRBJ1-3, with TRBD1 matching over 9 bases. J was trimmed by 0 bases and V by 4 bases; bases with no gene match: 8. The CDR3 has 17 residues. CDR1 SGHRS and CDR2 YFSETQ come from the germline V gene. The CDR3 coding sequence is TGCGCCAGCAGCCCCACCGGGACAGGGAGCTCTGGAAACACCATATATTTT. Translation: CASSPTGTGSSGNTIYF.

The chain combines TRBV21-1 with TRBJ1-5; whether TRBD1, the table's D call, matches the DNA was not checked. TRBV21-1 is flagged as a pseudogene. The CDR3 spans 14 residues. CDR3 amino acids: CASSKDRISYVRHF. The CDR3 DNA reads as TGTGCCAGCAGCAAGGACAGGATTTCTTATGTCCGGCATTTT.

For the CDR3, the DNA is TGTGCCAGCAGTACTCTCGGACAGGGGCCCACTGAAGCTTTCTTT. It specifies CASSTLGQGPTEAFF. This chain links TRBV6-5 with TRBJ1-1; 9 bases agree with TRBD1. Unmatched junction bases numbered 8, after V lost 5 bases and J lost 4 bases. CDR1 and CDR2 from the germline V gene are MNHEY and SVGAGI. This CDR3 comprises 15 residues.

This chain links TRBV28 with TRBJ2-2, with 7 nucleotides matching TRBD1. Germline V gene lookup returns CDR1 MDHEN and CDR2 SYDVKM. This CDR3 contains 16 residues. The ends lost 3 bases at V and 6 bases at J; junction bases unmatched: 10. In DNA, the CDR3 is TGTGCCAGCAGTTTGCGGCAGGGGGAAGGGTCCGGGGAGCTGTTTTTT. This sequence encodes CASSLRQGEGSGELFF.